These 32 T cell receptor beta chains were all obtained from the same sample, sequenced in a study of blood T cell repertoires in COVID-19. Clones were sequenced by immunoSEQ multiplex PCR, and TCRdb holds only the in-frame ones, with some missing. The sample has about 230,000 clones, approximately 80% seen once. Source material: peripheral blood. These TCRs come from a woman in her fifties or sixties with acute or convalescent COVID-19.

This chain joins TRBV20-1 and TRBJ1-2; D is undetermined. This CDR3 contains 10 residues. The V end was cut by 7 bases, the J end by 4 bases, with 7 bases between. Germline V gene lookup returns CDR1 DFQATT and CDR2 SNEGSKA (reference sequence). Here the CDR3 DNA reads TGCAGTGTCAACAGCTATGGCTACACCTTC. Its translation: CSVNSYGYTF.

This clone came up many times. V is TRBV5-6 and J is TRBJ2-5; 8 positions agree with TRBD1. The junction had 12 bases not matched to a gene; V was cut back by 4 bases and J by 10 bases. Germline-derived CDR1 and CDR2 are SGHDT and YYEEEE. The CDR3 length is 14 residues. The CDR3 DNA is TGTGCCAGCAGCCGACAGGGGCGCTACGAGGGCCAGTACTTC. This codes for CASSRQGRYEGQYF.

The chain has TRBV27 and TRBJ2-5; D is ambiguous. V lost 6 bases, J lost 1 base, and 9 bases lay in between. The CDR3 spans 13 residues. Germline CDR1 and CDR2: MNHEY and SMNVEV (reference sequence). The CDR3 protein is CASSPQFQETQYF. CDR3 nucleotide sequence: TGTGCCAGCAGCCCACAGTTCCAAGAGACCCAGTACTTC.

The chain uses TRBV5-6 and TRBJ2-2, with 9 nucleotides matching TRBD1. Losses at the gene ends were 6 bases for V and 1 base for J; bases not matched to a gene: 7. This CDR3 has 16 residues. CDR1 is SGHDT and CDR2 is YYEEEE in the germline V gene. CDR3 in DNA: TGTGCCAGCAACTTAATGACAGGGGGGAACACCGGGGAGCTGTTTTTT. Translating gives CASNLMTGGNTGELFF.

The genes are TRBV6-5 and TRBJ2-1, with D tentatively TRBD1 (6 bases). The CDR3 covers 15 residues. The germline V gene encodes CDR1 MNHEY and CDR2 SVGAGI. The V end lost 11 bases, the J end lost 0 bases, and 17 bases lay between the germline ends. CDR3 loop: CAARPQGSSYNEQFF. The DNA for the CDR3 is TGTGCCGCCCGACCTCAGGGGTCCTCCTACAATGAGCAGTTCTTC.

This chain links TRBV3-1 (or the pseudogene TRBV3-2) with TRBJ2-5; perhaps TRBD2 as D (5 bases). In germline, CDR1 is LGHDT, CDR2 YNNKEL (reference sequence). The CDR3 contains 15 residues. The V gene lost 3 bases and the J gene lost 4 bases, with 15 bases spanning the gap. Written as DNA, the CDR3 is TGTGCCAGCAGCCAGGGCGGACTTGTCGGAGAGACCCAGTACTTC. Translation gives CASSQGGLVGETQYF.

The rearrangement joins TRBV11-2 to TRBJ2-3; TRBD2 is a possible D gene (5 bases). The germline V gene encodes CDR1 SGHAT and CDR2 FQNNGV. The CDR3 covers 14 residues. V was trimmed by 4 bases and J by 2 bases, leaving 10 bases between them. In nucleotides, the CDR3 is TGTGCCAGCAGCTCCTCGGACTTCACAGATACGCAGTATTTT. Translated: CASSSSDFTDTQYF.

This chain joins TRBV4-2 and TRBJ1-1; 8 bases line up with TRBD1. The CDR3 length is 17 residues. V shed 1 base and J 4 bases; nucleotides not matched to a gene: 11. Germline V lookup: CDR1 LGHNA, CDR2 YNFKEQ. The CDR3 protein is CASSQVFSQGAFTEAFF. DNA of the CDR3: TGTGCCAGCAGCCAAGTCTTTTCTCAGGGGGCTTTCACTGAAGCTTTCTTT.

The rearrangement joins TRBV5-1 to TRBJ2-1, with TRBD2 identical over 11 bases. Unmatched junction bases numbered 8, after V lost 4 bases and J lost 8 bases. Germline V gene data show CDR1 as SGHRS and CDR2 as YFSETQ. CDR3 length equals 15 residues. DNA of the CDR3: TGCGCCAGCAGCATTAGCGGGGGGGCGGCCCATGAGCAGTTCTTC. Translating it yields CASSISGGAAHEQFF.

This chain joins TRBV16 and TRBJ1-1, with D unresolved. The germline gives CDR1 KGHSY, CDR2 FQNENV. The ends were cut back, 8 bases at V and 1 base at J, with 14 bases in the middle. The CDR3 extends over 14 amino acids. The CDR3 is CASGVNGENTEAFF. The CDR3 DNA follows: TGTGCCAGCGGAGTCAACGGCGAGAACACTGAAGCTTTCTTT.

The CDR3 DNA follows: TGTGCCACCAGTGACCGCGTCCCAGGGGGCGTCGGCACCGGGGAGCTGTTTTTT. Residues: CATSDRVPGGVGTGELFF. V usage is TRBV24-1 and J usage is TRBJ2-2; 8 bases line up with TRBD1. The CDR3 covers 18 residues. Looked up from germline, CDR1 is KGHDR and CDR2 is SFDVKD. V shed 4 bases, J shed 4 bases, and the junction held 13 bases outside the gene matches.

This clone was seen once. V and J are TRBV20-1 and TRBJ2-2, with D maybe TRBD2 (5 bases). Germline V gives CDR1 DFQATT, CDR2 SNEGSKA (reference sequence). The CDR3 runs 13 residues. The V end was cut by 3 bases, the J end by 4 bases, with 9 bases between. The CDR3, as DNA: TGCAGTGCTAGTACGGGGTTCACCGGGGAGCTGTTTTTT. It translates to CSASTGFTGELFF.

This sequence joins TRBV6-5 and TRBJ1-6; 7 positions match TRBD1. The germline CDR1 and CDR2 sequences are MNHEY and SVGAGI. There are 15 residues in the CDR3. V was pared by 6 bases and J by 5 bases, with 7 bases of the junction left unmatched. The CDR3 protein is CASRQPGQHNSPLHF. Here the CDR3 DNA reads TGTGCCAGCAGACAGCCGGGACAGCATAATTCACCCCTCCACTTT.

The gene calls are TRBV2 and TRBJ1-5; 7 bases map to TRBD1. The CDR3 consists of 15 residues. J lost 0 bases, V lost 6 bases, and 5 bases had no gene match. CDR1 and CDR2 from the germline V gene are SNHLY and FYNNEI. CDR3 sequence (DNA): TGTGCCAGCAGGGGACAGACCTATAGCAATCAGCCCCAGCATTTT. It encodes CASRGQTYSNQPQHF.

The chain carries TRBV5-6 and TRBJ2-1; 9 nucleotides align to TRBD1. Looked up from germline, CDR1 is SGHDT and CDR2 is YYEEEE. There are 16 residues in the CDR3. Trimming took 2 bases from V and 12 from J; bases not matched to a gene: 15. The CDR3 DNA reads TGTGCCAGCAGCTTATCTCACCGGGACAGGGCCTCGGGGCAGTTCTTC. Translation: CASSLSHRDRASGQFF.

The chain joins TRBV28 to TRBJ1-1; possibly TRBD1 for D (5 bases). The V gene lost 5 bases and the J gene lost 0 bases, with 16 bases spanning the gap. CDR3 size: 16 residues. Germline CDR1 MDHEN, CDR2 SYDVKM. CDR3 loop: CASSPPGQWMNTEAFF. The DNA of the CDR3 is TGTGCCAGCAGTCCCCCTGGACAATGGATGAACACTGAAGCTTTCTTT. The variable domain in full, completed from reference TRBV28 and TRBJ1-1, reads DVKVTQSSRYLVKRTGEKVFLECVQDMDHENMFWYRQDPGLGLRLIYFSYDVKMKEKGDIPEGYSVSREKKERFSLILESASTNQTSMYLCASSPPGQWMNTEAFFGQGTRLTVV.

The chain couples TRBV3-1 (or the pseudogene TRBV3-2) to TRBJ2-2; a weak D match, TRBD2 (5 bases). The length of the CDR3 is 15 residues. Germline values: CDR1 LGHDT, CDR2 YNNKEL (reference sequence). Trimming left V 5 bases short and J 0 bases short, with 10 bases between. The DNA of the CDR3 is TGTGCCAGCAGCAAGAGGACTGCGAACACCGGGGAGCTGTTTTTT. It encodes CASSKRTANTGELFF.

The DNA for the CDR3 is TGTGCCAGCAGACGGGCAGGGCTCTACGAGCAGTACTTC. Protein: CASRRAGLYEQYF. This chain uses TRBV28 with TRBJ2-7; D is perhaps TRBD1 (5 bases). The CDR3 covers 13 residues. V lost 6 bases and J lost 3, with 12 bases in between. Germline lookup yields CDR1 MDHEN and CDR2 SYDVKM.

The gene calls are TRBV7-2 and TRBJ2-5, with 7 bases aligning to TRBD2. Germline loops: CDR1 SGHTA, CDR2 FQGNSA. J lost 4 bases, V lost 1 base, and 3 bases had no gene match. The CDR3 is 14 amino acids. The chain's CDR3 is CASSLGTRGETQYF. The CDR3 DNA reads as TGTGCCAGCAGCTTAGGGACTAGGGGAGAGACCCAGTACTTC. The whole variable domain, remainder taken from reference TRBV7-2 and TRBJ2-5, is GAGVSQSPSNKVTEKGKDVELRCDPISGHTALYWYRQSLGQGLEFLIYFQGNSAPDKSGLPSDRFSAERTGGSVSTLTIQRTQQEDSAVYLCASSLGTRGETQYFGPGTRLLVL.

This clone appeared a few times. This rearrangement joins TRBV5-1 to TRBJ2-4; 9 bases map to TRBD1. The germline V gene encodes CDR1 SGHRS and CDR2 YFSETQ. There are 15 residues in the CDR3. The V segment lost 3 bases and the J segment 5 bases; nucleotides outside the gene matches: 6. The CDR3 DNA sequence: TGCGCCAGCAGCTGGGGGGACAGGGTTGAAAACATTCAGTACTTC. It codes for CASSWGDRVENIQYF.

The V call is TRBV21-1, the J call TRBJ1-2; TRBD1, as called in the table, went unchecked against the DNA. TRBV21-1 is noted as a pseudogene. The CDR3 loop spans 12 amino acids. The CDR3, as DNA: TGTGCCAGCAGCAAAGAGGGGGATGGCTACACCTTC. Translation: CASSKEGDGYTF.

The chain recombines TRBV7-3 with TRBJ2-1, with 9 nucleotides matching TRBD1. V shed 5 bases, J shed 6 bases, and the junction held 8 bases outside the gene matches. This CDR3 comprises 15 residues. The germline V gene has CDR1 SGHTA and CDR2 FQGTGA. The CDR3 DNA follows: TGTGCCAGCAGCAAGGGACAGGGAGGTAGCAATGAGCAGTTCTTC. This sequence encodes CASSKGQGGSNEQFF.

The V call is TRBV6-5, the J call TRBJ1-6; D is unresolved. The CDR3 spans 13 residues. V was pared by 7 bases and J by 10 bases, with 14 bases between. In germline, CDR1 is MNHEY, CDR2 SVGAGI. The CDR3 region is CASILDGNSPLHF. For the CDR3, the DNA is TGTGCCAGCATTCTGGACGGGAACTCACCCCTCCACTTT.

The CDR3 loop reads CASSEGQGTAGELFF. DNA for the CDR3: TGTGCCAGCAGCGAGGGACAGGGTACCGCCGGGGAGCTGTTTTTT. The chain couples TRBV9 to TRBJ2-2; 9 bases align to TRBD1. Germline CDR1 reads SGDLS; CDR2 reads YYNGEE. The V and J ends lost 3 bases and 6 bases, in that order; junction bases with no gene match: 6. This CDR3 has 15 amino acids.

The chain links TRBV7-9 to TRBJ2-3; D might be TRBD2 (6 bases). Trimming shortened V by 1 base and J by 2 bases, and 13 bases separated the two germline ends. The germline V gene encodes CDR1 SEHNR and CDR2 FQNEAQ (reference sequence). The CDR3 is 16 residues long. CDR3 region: CASSLVWGGTTDTQYF. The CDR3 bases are TGTGCCAGCAGCTTAGTCTGGGGCGGGACCACAGATACGCAGTATTTT.

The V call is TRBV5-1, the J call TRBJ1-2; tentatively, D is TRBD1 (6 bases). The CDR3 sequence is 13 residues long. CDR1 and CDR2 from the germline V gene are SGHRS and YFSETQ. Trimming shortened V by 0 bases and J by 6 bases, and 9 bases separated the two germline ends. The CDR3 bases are TGCGCCAGCAGCTTGGGTGAGGGGGATGGCTACACCTTC. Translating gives CASSLGEGDGYTF.

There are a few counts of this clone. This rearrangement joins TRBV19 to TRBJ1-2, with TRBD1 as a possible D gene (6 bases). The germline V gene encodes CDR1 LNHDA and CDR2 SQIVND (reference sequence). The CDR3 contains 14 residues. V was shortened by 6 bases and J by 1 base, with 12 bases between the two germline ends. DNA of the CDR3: TGTGCCAGTAGCCGACAGGCGATTAACTATGGCTACACCTTC. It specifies CASSRQAINYGYTF.

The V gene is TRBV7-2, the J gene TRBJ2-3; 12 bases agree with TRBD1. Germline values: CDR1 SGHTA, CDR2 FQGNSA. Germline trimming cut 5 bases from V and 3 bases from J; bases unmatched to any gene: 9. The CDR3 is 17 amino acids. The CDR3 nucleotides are TGTGCCAGCAGCCAATGGGGGACAGGGGGCTTGACAGATACGCAGTATTTT. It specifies CASSQWGTGGLTDTQYF.

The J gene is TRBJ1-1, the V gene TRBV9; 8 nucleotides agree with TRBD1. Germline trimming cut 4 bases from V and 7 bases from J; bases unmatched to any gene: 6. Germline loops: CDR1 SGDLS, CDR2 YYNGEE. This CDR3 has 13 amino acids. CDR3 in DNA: TGTGCCAGCAGCCCTCAGGGGGCTGGTGAAGCTTTCTTT. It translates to CASSPQGAGEAFF.

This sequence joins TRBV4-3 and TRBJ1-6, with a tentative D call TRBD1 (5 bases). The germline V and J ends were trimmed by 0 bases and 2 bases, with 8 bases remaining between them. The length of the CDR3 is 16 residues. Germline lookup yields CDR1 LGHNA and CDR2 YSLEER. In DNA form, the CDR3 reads TGCGCCAGCAGCCAAGACCGGACAACCTATAATTCACCCCTCCACTTT. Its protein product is CASSQDRTTYNSPLHF.

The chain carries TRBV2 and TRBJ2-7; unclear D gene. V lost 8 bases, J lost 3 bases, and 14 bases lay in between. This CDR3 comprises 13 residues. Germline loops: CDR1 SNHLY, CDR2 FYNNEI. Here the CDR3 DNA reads TGTGCCAGCTGGATTGGCGGAAACTACGAGCAGTACTTC. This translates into CASWIGGNYEQYF. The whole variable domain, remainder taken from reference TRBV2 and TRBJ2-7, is EPEVTQTPSHQVTQMGQEVILRCVPISNHLYFYWYRQILGQKVEFLVSFYNNEISEKSEIFDDQFSVERPDGSNFTLKIRSTKLEDSAMYFCASWIGGNYEQYFGPGTRLTVT.

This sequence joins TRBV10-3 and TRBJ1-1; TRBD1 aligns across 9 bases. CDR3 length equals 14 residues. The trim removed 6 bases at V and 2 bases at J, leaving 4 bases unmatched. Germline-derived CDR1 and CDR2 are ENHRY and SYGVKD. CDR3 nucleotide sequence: TGTGCCATCAGAGAGGACAGGGGAAACACTGAAGCTTTCTTT. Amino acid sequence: CAIREDRGNTEAFF.